The 17 T cell receptor beta chains below were found in one sample sequenced in a study of blood T cells in healthy people across ages. Then a second PCR, running about 6 to 11 cycles, was carried out with a sample-barcoded 5' primer and a J-beta primer mix. TCRdb re-derived calls from the 5' RACE reads in MiXCR, one entry per CDR3 protein. The sample lists roughly 800,000 distinct CDR3 sequences, 58% seen once, with around 22% in the top ten. The sequencing sample was made of blood. Receptor source: a man aged 25 to 40 in good health.

This chain links TRBV7-6 with TRBJ2-4; D may be TRBD2 (6 bases). The J call may be incorrect, as the DNA end agrees better with TRBJ2-7. The V gene's germline CDR1 is SGHVS and CDR2 FNYEAQ. The CDR3 has 15 residues. CDR3 sequence (DNA): TGTGCCAGCAGCTCAGGAGGGGTCAGGAGATACGAGCAGTACTTC. This translates into CASSSGGVRRYEQYF.

Concerning this clonotype itself: A read error may produce the germline difference seen at one junction end. The gene calls are TRBV9 and TRBJ1-2, with TRBD1 as a possible D gene (5 bases). This CDR3 contains 14 residues. Germline lookup yields CDR1 SGDLS and CDR2 YYNGEE. The CDR3: CAGSTGVSAIGYTF. The CDR3 nucleotides read TGTGCCGGCAGCACAGGAGTTTCGGCAATCGGCTACACCTTC.

V and J are TRBV6-1 and TRBJ2-2, with 10 bases aligning to TRBD1. The germline CDR1 and CDR2 sequences are MNHNS and SASEGT. V lost 7 bases and J lost 8; bases outside the gene matches: 7. This CDR3 has 14 amino acids. Here the CDR3 DNA reads TGTGCCAGCATCAGGGACAGGGGATGGGGGGAGCTGTTTTTT. Translation: CASIRDRGWGELFF.

The sample holds one count of this clonotype. The chain links TRBV18 to TRBJ2-1; D not resolved. CDR3 length: 15 amino acids. Germline values: CDR1 KGHSH, CDR2 LQKENI. Trimming pared 2 bases from V and 4 bases from J, leaving 12 bases between. The CDR3 spells CASSPEVRRYNEQFF. The CDR3 DNA follows: TGTGCCAGCTCACCAGAAGTAAGACGTTACAATGAGCAGTTCTTC.

The chain carries TRBV24-1 and TRBJ1-2; D not resolved. There are 11 residues in the CDR3. Trimming removed 9 bases at V and 1 base at J, with 5 bases between. The germline V gene has CDR1 KGHDR and CDR2 SFDVKD. CDR3 region: CATQINYGYTF. In nucleotides, the CDR3 is TGTGCCACCCAAATTAACTATGGCTACACCTTC.

The V gene is TRBV20-1, the J gene TRBJ2-7, with TRBD1 matching over 8 bases. The CDR3 consists of 14 residues. V shed 6 bases, J shed 4 bases, and the junction held 11 bases outside the gene matches. CDR1 DFQATT and CDR2 SNEGSKA come from the germline V gene (reference sequence). DNA of the CDR3: TGCAGTGCCATCAACGCCAGGGGGCCGTACGAGCAGTACTTC. Its protein product is CSAINARGPYEQYF.

The J gene is TRBJ2-3, the V gene TRBV5-6; D possibly corresponds to TRBD2 (5 bases). Trimming stripped 1 base from V and 4 bases from J, with 16 bases between. Germline loops: CDR1 SGHDT, CDR2 YYEEEE. CDR3 size: 16 residues. In nucleotides, the CDR3 is TGTGCCAGCAGCTTGTTCATAGCGATGGAGTCAGATACGCAGTATTTT. Translation gives CASSLFIAMESDTQYF. The variable domain in full, completed from reference TRBV5-6 and TRBJ2-3, reads DAGVTQSPTHLIKTRGQQVTLRCSPKSGHDTVSWYQQALGQGPQFIFQYYEEEERQRGNFPDRFSGHQFPNYSSELNVNALLLGDSALYLCASSLFIAMESDTQYFGPGTRLTVL.

The chain uses TRBV5-1 and TRBJ1-4; D perhaps matches TRBD1 (6 bases). The CDR3 spans 17 residues. CDR1 and CDR2 from the germline V gene are SGHRS and YFSETQ. V dropped 4 bases and J dropped 5 bases, with 21 bases sitting between them. The CDR3 is CASSVDSAGLMNEKLFF. The CDR3 DNA reads TGCGCCAGCAGCGTGGACAGTGCCGGACTGATGAATGAAAAACTGTTTTTT.

This clonotype has just a few counts. This sequence joins TRBV5-8 and TRBJ2-1; 7 nucleotides match TRBD2. The CDR3 length is 16 residues. The V segment lost 5 bases and the J segment 4 bases; nucleotides outside the gene matches: 12. The germline V gene encodes CDR1 SGHTS and CDR2 YDEGEE. The CDR3 spells CASSYHSGAVYNEQFF. The CDR3 coding sequence is TGTGCCAGCAGTTACCACAGCGGGGCGGTTTACAATGAGCAGTTCTTC.

J is TRBJ1-1 and V is TRBV28; D may be TRBD1 (5 bases). The germline CDR1 and CDR2 sequences are MDHEN and SYDVKM. CDR3 length equals 16 residues. V gave up 3 bases and J gave up 4 bases, with 18 bases separating them. CDR3 residues: CASSFQDLGGSTEAFF. The CDR3, as DNA: TGTGCCAGCAGTTTCCAGGATCTGGGGGGGAGCACTGAAGCTTTCTTT.

This chain connects TRBV20-1 to TRBJ2-1, with TRBD2 matching 12 bases. The CDR3 sequence is 15 residues long. V gave up 2 bases and J gave up 4 bases; unmatched junction bases: 3. CDR1 and CDR2 from the germline V gene are DFQATT and SNEGSKA (reference sequence). CDR3 protein: CSARSGLAGYNEQFF. CDR3 DNA sequence: TGCAGTGCTAGATCCGGACTAGCGGGATACAATGAGCAGTTCTTC.

The CDR3 here is CSAGVKTGPTEAFF. In DNA, the CDR3 is TGCAGTGCTGGAGTGAAGACAGGCCCCACTGAAGCTTTCTTT. The chain has TRBV20-1 and TRBJ1-1; weak D call: TRBD1 (6 bases). CDR1 DFQATT and CDR2 SNEGSKA come from the germline V gene (reference sequence). V was trimmed by 5 bases and J by 4 bases, leaving 17 bases between them. This CDR3 has 14 residues.

This clonotype occurred a few times. The chain links TRBV19 to TRBJ2-1; 12 nucleotides line up with TRBD2. There are 16 residues in the CDR3. Germline CDR1 and CDR2: LNHDA and SQIVND (reference sequence). The V and J ends lost 3 bases and 9 bases, in that order; junction bases with no gene match: 9. The chain's CDR3 is CASSMPPELAGGEQFF. CDR3 sequence (DNA): TGTGCCAGTAGTATGCCCCCCGAACTAGCGGGAGGTGAGCAGTTCTTC.

V usage is TRBV14 and J usage is TRBJ2-1, with TRBD2 as a possible D gene (5 bases). Germline-derived CDR1 and CDR2 are SGHDN and FVKESK. Trimming stripped 2 bases from V and 5 bases from J, with 13 bases between. The CDR3 totals 15 residues. The CDR3 DNA reads as TGTGCCAGCAGCCAACTTCCCGGGGTCAACAATGAGCAGTTCTTC. As protein: CASSQLPGVNNEQFF.

The chain carries TRBV20-1 and TRBJ1-2; 10 nucleotides match TRBD1. The CDR3 length is 14 residues. Per germline, CDR1 DFQATT and CDR2 SNEGSKA (reference sequence). Trimming took 0 bases from V and 3 from J; bases not matched to a gene: 1. The CDR3 sequence is CSARDGTGDYGYTF. CDR3 sequence (DNA): TGCAGTGCTAGAGATGGGACAGGGGACTATGGCTACACCTTC.

This chain joins TRBV7-2 and TRBJ1-1; 7 nucleotides agree with TRBD1. V lost 6 bases and J lost 5; bases outside the gene matches: 12. CDR1 is SGHTA, CDR2 FQGNSA, per germline. The CDR3 sequence is 15 residues long. This chain's CDR3 is CASRRQGGEKTEAFF. Here the CDR3 DNA reads TGTGCCAGCAGGAGACAGGGTGGGGAGAAGACTGAAGCTTTCTTT.

This chain joins TRBV7-2 and TRBJ1-6; D possibly corresponds to TRBD1 (6 bases). V was pared by 3 bases and J by 7 bases, with 10 bases between. The CDR3 extends over 14 amino acids. Germline V CDR1 and CDR2: SGHTA, FQGNSA. The DNA for the CDR3 is TGTGCCAGCAGCTTTACAGGGCTCAATTCACCCCTCCACTTT. Its translation: CASSFTGLNSPLHF.